This T cell receptor beta chain was obtained from a study of OX40 agonist ivuxolimab in advanced cancers. Study-wide results and caveats: Nonresponders included some who also had low normalized T-cell clonal expansion.

This clone appeared a single time. What it binds is unknown. CDR1 and CDR2 from the germline V gene are SGHRS and YFSETQ. The CDR3 is made up of 15 amino acids. The V end was cut by 3 bases, the J end by 1 base, with 13 bases between. Sequencing was performed with immunoSEQ multiplex PCR; in TCRdb, only in-frame clones are kept and a portion is missing. This table has tens of thousands of clones, 75% to 90% appearing once. Sequenced material: CD4+ or CD8+ T cells sorted from blood, taken in a trial of the OX40 agonist ivuxolimab. The chain has TRBV5-1 and TRBJ1-1; D unresolved. The source is an adult with an advanced solid tumor such as melanoma, head and neck, liver or kidney cancer. The CDR3 sequence: CASSSSRTANTEAFF. The CDR3 DNA reads TGCGCCAGCAGCTCGAGCCGGACGGCGAACACTGAAGCTTTCTTT.